Following are 24 T cell receptor beta chains from one sample sequenced in a study of shared clonotypes between healthy human individuals (dated by TCRdb to 2020 to 2021). Libraries were made using the immunoSEQ multiplex PCR assay. The source is immuneACCESS, and TCRdb retained only in-frame sequences with V and J called. Part of the clones is not carried over; for the studies checked, unresolved V genes explain less than half of this, and the remainder is unexplained. For this sample there are roughly 2 million clones; approximately 96% appear just once. Jointly, the top ten make up about 0.13% of the sample. Source material: naive CD4+ T cells sorted from blood. Taken with the paper, the label for cell subset or site translates to: CD45RA+ positively selected. These receptors originate from a man aged 18 to 35 in good health.

This rearrangement joins TRBV28 to TRBJ1-6; D is ambiguous. Germline V gene lookup returns CDR1 MDHEN and CDR2 SYDVKM. The length of the CDR3 is 11 residues. Trimming pared 7 bases from V and 5 bases from J, leaving 3 bases between. The CDR3: CASTNNSPLHF. CDR3 in DNA: TGTGCCAGCACTAATAATTCACCCCTCCACTTT. Full variable domain (missing parts from reference TRBV28 and TRBJ1-6): DVKVTQSSRYLVKRTGEKVFLECVQDMDHENMFWYRQDPGLGLRLIYFSYDVKMKEKGDIPEGYSVSREKKERFSLILESASTNQTSMYLCASTNNSPLHFGNGTRLTVT.

CDR3 sequence: CASGRGLNQETQYF. The CDR3 DNA follows: TGTGCTAGTGGTCGGGGACTTAACCAAGAGACCCAGTACTTC. The chain recombines TRBV12-5 with TRBJ2-5, with D tentatively TRBD2 (6 bases). CDR3 length: 14 amino acids. Trimming pared 5 bases from V and 0 bases from J, leaving 10 bases between. CDR1 and CDR2 (germline): LGHNT, FRNRAP.

This rearrangement joins TRBV28 to TRBJ1-1, with 12 bases that match TRBD1. With 9 bases clipped from V and 10 bases from J, the junction kept 3 bases outside the gene matches. The germline gives CDR1 MDHEN, CDR2 SYDVKM. The CDR3 covers 11 residues. The CDR3 loop is CASGTGGAAFF. CDR3 nucleotide sequence: TGTGCCAGTGGGACAGGGGGCGCAGCTTTCTTT.

J is TRBJ2-2 and V is TRBV7-9; 8 bases agree with TRBD2. This CDR3 region has 18 residues. Trimming removed 1 base from V and 3 bases from J; junction bases left unmatched: 10. Germline V gene sequence: CDR1 SEHNR, CDR2 FQNEAQ (reference sequence). CDR3 coding DNA: TGTGCCAGCAGCTTAGACGGGGGGGACTGGTCCCACACCGGGGAGCTGTTTTTT. Protein sequence: CASSLDGGDWSHTGELFF.

The genes are TRBV28 and TRBJ1-1; 9 bases align to TRBD1. CDR3 length equals 17 residues. The V gene end was trimmed by 5 bases and the J gene end by 3 bases; junction bases not matched to a gene: 13. In germline, CDR1 is MDHEN, CDR2 SYDVKM. Written as DNA, the CDR3 is TGTGCCAGCAGTCTATCACAGGGGGCTCGCGGCGACACTGAAGCTTTCTTT. Translation gives CASSLSQGARGDTEAFF.

A word on this clone: One end of the junction fails to match germline, which may point to a read error. The rearrangement uses TRBV2 and TRBJ2-4, with D possibly TRBD1 on 5 matching bases. This CDR3 contains 11 residues. Germline CDR1 reads SNHLY; CDR2 reads FYNNEI. The CDR3 DNA follows: TGTGCCAGCAGAGAAGGACACGGACGGTACTTC. As protein: CASREGHGRYF.

The V and J genes are TRBV29-1 and TRBJ2-7; TRBD2 agrees at 7 bases. Germline V gives CDR1 SQVTM, CDR2 ANQGSEA. The CDR3 consists of 14 residues. V dropped 4 bases and J dropped 5; count of bases not matched to a gene: 11. The CDR3 sequence: CSVGGGPIGNEQYF. The CDR3 DNA sequence: TGCAGCGTTGGGGGGGGACCCATCGGAAACGAGCAGTACTTC.

Points on this clone: Other DNA sequences in this sample translate to the same CDR3. The rearrangement joins TRBV5-1 to TRBJ2-3; 7 positions match TRBD1. Germline CDR1 is SGHRS and CDR2 is YFSETQ. CDR3 size: 15 residues. The V gene end was trimmed by 0 bases and the J gene end by 2 bases; junction bases not matched to a gene: 3. The CDR3 nucleotides read TGCGCCAGCAGCTTGGGGGGACAGTCCACAGATACGCAGTATTTT. As protein: CASSLGGQSTDTQYF.

Details on this clone: The same CDR3 also results from other DNA sequences found in this sample. The chain has TRBV2 and TRBJ2-1, with 8 bases that match TRBD2. The CDR3 consists of 15 residues. J was trimmed by 0 bases and V by 4 bases; bases with no gene match: 2. Germline values: CDR1 SNHLY, CDR2 FYNNEI. The CDR3 is CASSVSGSSYNEQFF. The DNA for the CDR3 is TGTGCCAGCAGTGTCAGCGGGAGCTCCTACAATGAGCAGTTCTTC.

The chain is built from TRBV4-3 and TRBJ2-7, with a tentative D call TRBD1 (5 bases). V was clipped by 2 bases and J by 1 base, with 12 bases between them. The CDR3 loop spans 15 amino acids. Looked up from germline, CDR1 is LGHNA and CDR2 is YSLEER. The CDR3 DNA follows: TGCGCCAGCAGCCAACGTCGACAGAATTCCTACGAGCAGTACTTC. As protein: CASSQRRQNSYEQYF.

The CDR3 is CSVAVGVRQTLYEQYF. CDR3 nucleotide sequence: TGCAGCGTTGCGGTCGGGGTGAGGCAAACTCTCTACGAGCAGTACTTC. This rearrangement joins TRBV29-1 to TRBJ2-7; possible D gene TRBD2, 5 bases. The CDR3 has 16 amino acids. Germline assignment: CDR1 SQVTM and CDR2 ANQGSEA. V was pared by 4 bases and J by 3 bases, with 22 bases between.

The chain uses TRBV5-4 and TRBJ1-1, with a tentative D call TRBD1 (6 bases). V lost 4 bases and J 1 base, leaving 17 bases between the germline ends. The germline V gene encodes CDR1 SGHNT and CDR2 YYREEE (reference sequence). This CDR3 is built from 16 residues. CDR3 sequence: CASSLGPARGNTEAFF. The CDR3 coding sequence is TGTGCCAGCAGCCTCGGACCCGCCAGGGGGAACACTGAAGCTTTCTTT.

The V gene is TRBV19, the J gene TRBJ2-3; D is unresolved. Trimming stripped 9 bases from V and 0 bases from J, with 10 bases between. Germline V gene lookup returns CDR1 LNHDA and CDR2 SQIVND (reference sequence). The CDR3 extends over 13 amino acids. In DNA, the CDR3 is TGTGCCAGCCGGTCTGCTAGCACAGATACGCAGTATTTT. Protein sequence: CASRSASTDTQYF.

The rearrangement uses TRBV5-1 and TRBJ1-2, with TRBD1 identical over 7 bases. The CDR3 loop spans 13 amino acids. In germline, CDR1 is SGHRS, CDR2 YFSETQ. J lost 5 bases, V lost 5 bases, and 6 bases had no gene match. Written as DNA, the CDR3 is TGCGCCAGCAGACGGGACAGACAGTATGGCTACACCTTC. It specifies CASRRDRQYGYTF.

This chain uses TRBV6-1 with TRBJ2-7; D may be TRBD1 or TRBD2 (6 bases each). Germline V gene sequence: CDR1 MNHNS, CDR2 SASEGT. This CDR3 comprises 14 residues. V lost 7 bases, J lost 0 bases, and 13 bases lay in between. CDR3 in DNA: TGTGCCAGCAAAAGGGAGGACAGCTCCTACGAGCAGTACTTC. As protein: CASKREDSSYEQYF.

This clone was detected only once. The same CDR3 is also encoded by other DNA sequences in this sample. The CDR3 is CASSPGTLSYEQYF. The DNA for the CDR3 is TGTGCCAGCTCACCTGGGACACTCTCCTACGAGCAGTACTTC. The chain carries TRBV18 and TRBJ2-7; tentatively, D is TRBD1 (6 bases). Germline V gene lookup returns CDR1 KGHSH and CDR2 LQKENI. The CDR3 contains 14 residues. V was clipped by 3 bases and J by 0 bases, with 9 bases between them.

The J gene is TRBJ2-6, the V gene TRBV6-1; possibly TRBD2 for D (5 bases). Looked up from germline, CDR1 is MNHNS and CDR2 is SASEGT. CDR3 length equals 15 residues. V shed 8 bases and J shed 2 bases, with 13 bases lying between them. CDR3 DNA: TGTGCCAGCTTTCGCCTGGAGGCTGGGGCCAACGTCCTGACTTTC. This encodes CASFRLEAGANVLTF.

In regard to this clone: In the same sample, other DNA sequences code for this CDR3. The DNA of the CDR3 is TGCGCCAGCAGCCAGCGGACAGACCAAGAGACCCAGTACTTC. This encodes CASSQRTDQETQYF. This sequence joins TRBV5-1 and TRBJ2-5; D is perhaps TRBD1 (6 bases). The CDR3 runs to 14 residues. Germline V CDR1 and CDR2: SGHRS, YFSETQ. V was clipped by 4 bases and J by 0 bases, with 10 bases between them.

The chain uses TRBV30 and TRBJ2-1; 9 bases are shared with TRBD1. V gave up 2 bases and J gave up 9 bases; unmatched junction bases: 11. The CDR3 length is 15 residues. Per the germline V gene, CDR1 is GTSNPN and CDR2 is SVGIG (reference sequence). The CDR3 protein is CAWSNIGQGTGEQFF. CDR3 bases: TGTGCCTGGAGTAATATCGGACAGGGGACGGGTGAGCAGTTCTTC. The whole variable domain, filled in from reference TRBV30 and TRBJ2-1, reads SQTIHQWPATLVQPVGSPLSLECTVEGTSNPNLYWYRQAAGRGLQLLFYSVGIGQISSEVPQNLSASRPQDRQFILSSKKLLLSDSGFYLCAWSNIGQGTGEQFFGPGTRLTVL.

J is TRBJ2-5 and V is TRBV7-9; D gene uncertain. V was pared by 4 bases and J by 2 bases, with 8 bases between. The germline CDR1 and CDR2 sequences are SEHNR and FQNEAQ (reference sequence). CDR3 length: 13 amino acids. The DNA for the CDR3 is TGTGCCAGCAGCTCCGTAAAGCAAGAGACCCAGTACTTC. This sequence encodes CASSSVKQETQYF. Combining the CDR3 with reference TRBV7-9 and TRBJ2-5 gives the whole variable domain DTGVSQNPRHKITKRGQNVTFRCDPISEHNRLYWYRQTLGQGPEFLTYFQNEAQLEKSRLLSDRFSAERPKGSFSTLEIQRTEQGDSAMYLCASSSVKQETQYFGPGTRLLVL.

The V gene is TRBV7-9, the J gene TRBJ1-2; possibly TRBD1 for D (5 bases). The germline V and J ends were trimmed by 5 bases and 6 bases, with 19 bases remaining between them. This CDR3 is 15 amino acids long. In germline, CDR1 is SEHNR, CDR2 FQNEAQ (reference sequence). The CDR3 loop is CASSLVGGATHGYTF. The CDR3 coding sequence is TGTGCCAGCAGCCTAGTGGGAGGGGCGACACATGGCTACACCTTC.

V and J are TRBV6-1 and TRBJ1-5; 7 bases are shared with TRBD1. V shed 2 bases and J 1 base; nucleotides not matched to a gene: 8. This CDR3 contains 17 residues. Germline V lookup: CDR1 MNHNS, CDR2 SASEGT. CDR3 coding DNA: TGTGCCAGCAGTGAAAGGGCAGGGGGGACAAGCAATCAGCCCCAGCATTTT. The encoded protein is CASSERAGGTSNQPQHF.

The rearrangement uses TRBV18 and TRBJ2-3; the D is unclear. The CDR3 has 14 amino acids. The germline V gene encodes CDR1 KGHSH and CDR2 LQKENI. V was shortened by 6 bases and J by 4 bases, with 14 bases between the two germline ends. The CDR3 DNA follows: TGTGCCAGCTCCCCGCAGAGGCCACCAGATACGCAGTATTTT. This encodes CASSPQRPPDTQYF.

The rearrangement joins TRBV2 to TRBJ2-3, with 7 bases that match TRBD1. The germline CDR1 and CDR2 sequences are SNHLY and FYNNEI. This CDR3 has 13 amino acids. The J segment lost 7 bases and the V segment lost 5 bases, leaving 6 bases of the junction unmatched. The CDR3 loop reads CASSILQGNTQYF. CDR3 coding DNA: TGTGCCAGCAGTATACTACAGGGGAATACGCAGTATTTT.